Listed here are 23 T cell receptor beta chains from one sample, sequenced in a study of early T cells in non-severe SARS-CoV-2 infection. TCRdb itself ran the 5' RACE reads through MiXCR, one entry per CDR3 protein. The sample contains 55,000 to 65,000 distinct CDR3 sequences, about 8.9% of which appear only once. The specimen sequenced was whole blood. Source of these receptors: an adult who was a healthcare worker with PCR-confirmed SARS-CoV-2 infection or an uninfected control (not recorded which).

The V call is TRBV27, the J call TRBJ2-2; 9 nucleotides align to TRBD2. The V segment lost 0 bases and the J segment 0 bases; nucleotides outside the gene matches: 2. This CDR3 contains 17 residues. Germline values: CDR1 MNHEY, CDR2 SMNVEV (reference sequence). CDR3 residues: CASSLSRLAANTGELFF. The CDR3 nucleotides are TGTGCCAGCAGTTTATCTAGACTAGCGGCGAACACCGGGGAGCTGTTTTTT.

This clonotype was counted a few times. The CDR3 here is CASSLIQGANNSPLHF. CDR3 bases: TGTGCCAGCAGTCTAATACAGGGAGCAAATAATTCACCCCTCCACTTT. The chain uses TRBV28 and TRBJ1-6; D perhaps matches TRBD1 (6 bases). Trimming left V 5 bases short and J 5 bases short, with 16 bases between. CDR3 size: 16 residues. CDR1 MDHEN and CDR2 SYDVKM come from the germline V gene.

This sequence joins TRBV7-2 and TRBJ2-7, with D possibly being TRBD2 (5 bases). Trimming pared 5 bases from V and 2 bases from J, leaving 19 bases between. The CDR3 length is 16 residues. Per germline, CDR1 SGHTA and CDR2 FQGNSA. Here the CDR3 DNA reads TGTGCCAGCAGCCCAGCGAGTCGACTAAAGACCTACGAGCAGTACTTC. It encodes CASSPASRLKTYEQYF. The full variable domain, in which reference TRBV7-2 and TRBJ2-7 provide the parts outside the CDR3, is GAGVSQSPSNKVTEKGKDVELRCDPISGHTALYWYRQSLGQGLEFLIYFQGNSAPDKSGLPSDRFSAERTGGSVSTLTIQRTQQEDSAVYLCASSPASRLKTYEQYFGPGTRLTVT.

The sample holds many counts of this clonotype. J is TRBJ2-7 and V is TRBV7-9; 7 bases are shared with TRBD1. J was trimmed by 6 bases and V by 2 bases; bases with no gene match: 13. The CDR3 is 16 residues long. CDR1 SEHNR and CDR2 FQNEAQ come from the germline V gene (reference sequence). This CDR3 reads CASSLRQGYTSSEQYF. The CDR3 DNA follows: TGTGCCAGCAGCTTACGACAGGGTTACACATCTAGCGAGCAGTACTTC.

This clonotype was picked up many times. The chain has TRBV7-9 and TRBJ2-1; tentative D call: TRBD1 (6 bases). The CDR3 length is 13 residues. V lost 3 bases to trimming and J lost 3 bases, with 6 bases between them. CDR1 is SEHNR, CDR2 FQNEAQ, per germline (reference sequence). The CDR3 nucleotides read TGTGCCAGCAGCTTGGACAGCTACAATGAGCAGTTCTTC. It encodes CASSLDSYNEQFF.

The chain recombines TRBV29-1 with TRBJ2-7; D might be TRBD1 or TRBD2, each matching 5 bases. The germline V gene has CDR1 SQVTM and CDR2 ANQGSEA. The germline V and J ends were trimmed by 5 bases and 7 bases, with 21 bases remaining between them. The CDR3 length is 14 residues. The CDR3 DNA reads TGCAGCGTTCAGACTACGCAGGGCTTGTGGGAGCAGTACTTC. Translation gives CSVQTTQGLWEQYF.

Ten or more counts support this clonotype. The chain uses TRBV7-2 and TRBJ2-3; D perhaps matches TRBD1 (6 bases). The CDR3 loop spans 15 amino acids. Trimming cost V 1 base and J 0 bases, with 8 bases left between them. In germline, CDR1 is SGHTA, CDR2 FQGNSA. In DNA, the CDR3 is TGTGCCAGCAGCTTAGGAGGGACAAGCACAGATACGCAGTATTTT. It encodes CASSLGGTSTDTQYF.

The chain links TRBV29-1 to TRBJ2-7; 7 bases agree with TRBD2. V shed 7 bases, J shed 4 bases, and the junction held 4 bases outside the gene matches. The CDR3 extends over 11 amino acids. The germline V gene has CDR1 SQVTM and CDR2 ANQGSEA. The CDR3 loop is CSGGGGYEQYF. In DNA, the CDR3 is TGCAGCGGCGGCGGGGGATACGAGCAGTACTTC.

The chain employs TRBV12-3 or TRBV12-4 and TRBJ2-7, with 13 bases lining up with TRBD2. The V and J ends lost 5 bases and 4 bases, in that order; junction bases with no gene match: 5. The CDR3 is 15 residues long. The CDR3 here is CASSAPGLAGYEQYF. CDR3 DNA: TGTGCCAGCAGTGCCCCGGGACTAGCGGGATACGAGCAGTACTTC.

V usage is TRBV28 and J usage is TRBJ2-1, with D possibly being TRBD2 (6 bases). Germline V CDR1 and CDR2: MDHEN, SYDVKM. V was shortened by 5 bases and J by 5 bases, with 16 bases between the two germline ends. The CDR3 is made up of 15 amino acids. The CDR3 loop is CASSPSGVGHNEQFF. CDR3 DNA: TGTGCCAGCAGTCCCTCGGGAGTGGGGCACAATGAGCAGTTCTTC.

In nucleotides, the CDR3 is TGTGCCTGGAGTCGAGATAGGCCGTATGGCTACACCTTC. It translates to CAWSRDRPYGYTF. The rearrangement links TRBV30 to TRBJ1-2; D remains unclear. Germline assignment: CDR1 GTSNPN and CDR2 SVGIG (reference sequence). This CDR3 spans 13 amino acids. Deletions cut 2 bases from V and 5 bases from J, with 12 bases between.

The chain is built from TRBV6-2 or TRBV6-3 and TRBJ2-7; D might be TRBD2 (5 bases). CDR3 size: 12 residues. Trimming cost V 5 bases and J 0 bases, with 5 bases left between them. Germline values: CDR1 MNHEY, CDR2 SVGEGT. In DNA, the CDR3 is TGTGCCAGCAGTCGGGGCTCCTACGAGCAGTACTTC. Residues: CASSRGSYEQYF.

This clonotype was seen only a few times. V and J are TRBV2 and TRBJ2-7; possibly TRBD2 for D (5 bases). Trimming left V 6 bases short and J 6 bases short, with 9 bases between. The CDR3 length is 11 residues. Germline V lookup: CDR1 SNHLY, CDR2 FYNNEI. CDR3 bases: TGTGCCAGCAGGGGAGCTGGCGAGCAGTACTTC. It codes for CASRGAGEQYF.

The sample holds many counts of this clonotype. This chain uses TRBV7-2 with TRBJ1-5; no clear D gene. This CDR3 contains 14 residues. The germline gives CDR1 SGHTA, CDR2 FQGNSA. V was pared by 2 bases and J by 9 bases, with 14 bases between. This CDR3 reads CASSLSTSRSPQHF. CDR3 DNA sequence: TGTGCCAGCAGCTTAAGCACATCCCGGTCGCCCCAGCATTTT.

This clonotype was counted a few times. The V call is TRBV7-8, the J call TRBJ2-3, with 7 bases aligning to TRBD1. This CDR3 has 14 amino acids. After removal of 1 base from V and 4 bases from J, the junction contained 2 bases not matched to a gene. Germline CDR1 reads SGHVS; CDR2 reads FQNEAQ. This chain's CDR3 is CASSLVQGADTQYF. In DNA form, the CDR3 reads TGTGCCAGCAGCTTAGTTCAGGGGGCAGATACGCAGTATTTT.

The sample holds many counts of this clonotype. CDR3 bases: TGTGCCAGCAGCGTAGTAGGGGGCTCTGACGAGCAGTACTTC. Translation gives CASSVVGGSDEQYF. The chain joins TRBV9 to TRBJ2-7; 7 bases match TRBD1. The germline V gene has CDR1 SGDLS and CDR2 YYNGEE. The CDR3 is made up of 14 amino acids. The ends lost 0 bases at V and 5 bases at J; junction bases unmatched: 5.

This clonotype was counted at least ten times. This sequence joins TRBV24-1 and TRBJ1-2; D unclear. Trimming removed 2 bases from V and 3 bases from J, with 3 bases in between. CDR1 is KGHDR, CDR2 SFDVKD, per germline. The CDR3 sequence is 12 residues long. CDR3: CATSDSHYGYTF. CDR3 nucleotides: TGTGCCACCAGTGATTCCCACTATGGCTACACCTTC.

The chain recombines TRBV9 with TRBJ2-3; D unresolved. The germline V gene has CDR1 SGDLS and CDR2 YYNGEE. The CDR3 extends over 12 amino acids. Trimming left V 0 bases short and J 5 bases short, with 4 bases between. Here the CDR3 reads CASSVGGDTQYF. The CDR3 DNA reads as TGTGCCAGCAGCGTAGGGGGAGATACGCAGTATTTT.

This clonotype appeared a few times. The chain uses TRBV30 and TRBJ1-5, with D unresolved. The germline CDR1 and CDR2 sequences are GTSNPN and SVGIG (reference sequence). The CDR3 consists of 13 residues. Trimming took off 5 bases at V and 8 bases at J, with 16 bases between the two ends. The CDR3 protein is CAWGETPGEPQHF. The CDR3 region has the DNA TGTGCCTGGGGGGAGACACCGGGAGAGCCCCAGCATTTT.

This clonotype appeared many times. V and J are TRBV7-2 and TRBJ2-7, with D hard to call. There are 14 residues in the CDR3. Germline-derived CDR1 and CDR2 are SGHTA and FQGNSA. Trimming removed 1 base from V and 6 bases from J, with 13 bases in between. The CDR3 loop is CASSLDPEPLEQYF. Here the CDR3 DNA reads TGTGCCAGCAGCTTAGATCCAGAGCCCCTCGAGCAGTACTTC.

This sequence joins TRBV7-9 and TRBJ2-7, with D perhaps TRBD2 (6 bases). Trimming removed 0 bases at V and 2 bases at J, with 11 bases between. The germline CDR1 and CDR2 sequences are SEHNR and FQNEAQ (reference sequence). The CDR3 is 15 amino acids. CDR3 amino acids: CASSLAAGTTYEQYF. CDR3 coding DNA: TGTGCCAGCAGCTTAGCGGCGGGAACGACCTACGAGCAGTACTTC.

This clonotype turned up a few times. This chain links TRBV19 with TRBJ1-5; D unresolved. Germline-derived CDR1 and CDR2 are LNHDA and SQIVND (reference sequence). The V and J ends lost 5 bases and 6 bases respectively, with 11 bases between them. The CDR3 length is 13 residues. The DNA for the CDR3 is TGTGCCAGTAGTCCAACTCCTGGTCAGCCCCAGCATTTT. It yields the protein CASSPTPGQPQHF.

CDR3 sequence reads: CASSHSSQSRLNTGELFF. In DNA form, the CDR3 reads TGTGCCAGCAGCCATAGCTCCCAGAGCAGACTAAACACCGGGGAGCTGTTTTTT. This rearrangement joins TRBV12-3 or TRBV12-4 to TRBJ2-2, with D perhaps TRBD2 (5 bases). The V end lost 6 bases, the J end lost 2 bases, and 22 bases lay between the germline ends. This CDR3 has 18 amino acids.